This entry is about one TCR beta chain. As yet, its antigen is unknown. No neoadjuvant therapy was given to the selected pancreatic ductal adenocarcinoma patients before their surgery. TCRdb keeps only in-frame clones here, not all; method: immunoSEQ multiplex PCR. Of about 2,500 clones in the sample, nearly 75% were seen once. Trimming cost V 5 bases and J 4 bases, with 12 bases left between them. The CDR3 spans 13 residues. The germline CDR1 and CDR2 sequences are MNHEY and SVGAGI. This sample was included in a study of T cells in pancreatic ductal adenocarcinoma. Overall study findings and caveats: Blood had more productive templates and about 7.9-fold more unique clonotypes than tumor. Tumor and blood clonality did not differ significantly, about 0.12 versus 0.079.

The chain combines TRBV6-5 with TRBJ2-7; D is uncertain. The sequencing sample was made of pancreatic tumor tissue. The clonotype comes from a human donor with pancreatic ductal adenocarcinoma. The chain's CDR3 is CASSEPYMYEQYF. CDR3 bases: TGTGCCAGCAGTGAACCTTATATGTACGAGCAGTACTTC.